Below, 30 T cell receptor beta chains from the same sample are listed, as sequenced in a study of blood T cell repertoires in COVID-19. Here immunoSEQ multiplex PCR was the method, and the copy in TCRdb shows in-frame clones only, minus some. The table records about 260,000 clones, about 89% of them present only once. Sequencing used peripheral blood. The receptors originated from a man aged 40-55 years with active or convalescent COVID-19.

The V call is TRBV20-1, the J call TRBJ2-7; the match to TRBD2 covers 8 bases. The CDR3 totals 15 residues. Trimming removed 3 bases from V and 4 bases from J; junction bases left unmatched: 11. The germline V gene encodes CDR1 DFQATT and CDR2 SNEGSKA (reference sequence). The CDR3 sequence: CSASGVSGRVYEQYF. The CDR3 DNA follows: TGCAGTGCTAGTGGTGTGAGCGGGAGAGTATACGAGCAGTACTTC.

This chain links TRBV27 with TRBJ1-3; 7 positions agree with TRBD1. Germline V gives CDR1 MNHEY, CDR2 SMNVEV (reference sequence). Trimming took 5 bases from V and 0 from J; bases not matched to a gene: 7. The CDR3 sequence is 16 residues long. CDR3 region: CASSLKAGGSGNTIYF. CDR3 sequence (DNA): TGTGCCAGCAGTCTGAAGGCAGGGGGCTCTGGAAACACCATATATTTT.

The chain uses TRBV5-1 and TRBJ1-1; D uncertain. V lost 1 base, J lost 7 bases, and 11 bases lay in between. Germline V gives CDR1 SGHRS, CDR2 YFSETQ. The CDR3 runs to 13 residues. The CDR3 is CASSLYGRGEAFF. Here the CDR3 DNA reads TGCGCCAGCAGCTTGTACGGCCGGGGTGAAGCTTTCTTT.

This chain uses TRBV7-2 with TRBJ2-3; 9 bases align to TRBD2. The V gene end was trimmed by 0 bases and the J gene end by 2 bases; junction bases not matched to a gene: 9. Germline V gene sequence: CDR1 SGHTA, CDR2 FQGNSA. This CDR3 is built from 18 residues. Written as DNA, the CDR3 is TGTGCCAGCAGCTTAGCGCCACTTAGCGGGGGTTCCACAGATACGCAGTATTTT. Amino acids: CASSLAPLSGGSTDTQYF.

This rearrangement joins TRBV6-5 to TRBJ1-2; D gene unclear. Trimming removed 1 base from V and 6 bases from J, with 9 bases in between. CDR1 and CDR2 from the germline V gene are MNHEY and SVGAGI. The CDR3 has 13 residues. This CDR3 is CASSYFGLNGYTF. CDR3 DNA: TGTGCCAGCAGTTACTTCGGGTTAAATGGCTACACCTTC.

V usage is TRBV28 and J usage is TRBJ2-1, with 7 bases matching TRBD2. CDR3 length: 10 residues. V shed 4 bases, J shed 15 bases, and the junction held 3 bases outside the gene matches. The germline gives CDR1 MDHEN, CDR2 SYDVKM. The CDR3 spells CASSSGTTFF. CDR3 bases: TGTGCCAGCAGTTCCGGGACTACGTTCTTC.

The rearrangement joins TRBV19 to TRBJ1-1; D gene uncertain. Per germline, CDR1 LNHDA and CDR2 SQIVND (reference sequence). V lost 3 bases to trimming and J lost 1 base, with 9 bases between them. This CDR3 spans 14 amino acids. CDR3 coding DNA: TGTGCCAGTAGTATGGGCTATCGGAACACTGAAGCTTTCTTT. Protein: CASSMGYRNTEAFF.

CDR3 sequence reads: CASSRVLSGQGFEAFF. CDR3 bases: TGCGCCAGCAGCCGAGTCCTATCGGGACAGGGTTTTGAAGCTTTCTTT. The chain carries TRBV4-1 and TRBJ1-1; 9 bases are a match to TRBD1. Germline loops: CDR1 MGHRA, CDR2 YSYEKL. The CDR3 contains 16 residues. Losses at the gene ends were 4 bases for V and 7 bases for J; bases not matched to a gene: 13.

The chain employs TRBV29-1 and TRBJ1-2, with 8 bases identical to TRBD1. The CDR3 extends over 14 amino acids. V shed 3 bases and J 2 bases; nucleotides not matched to a gene: 5. Germline loops: CDR1 SQVTM, CDR2 ANQGSEA. This CDR3 reads CSVDPGGPNYGYTF. CDR3 bases: TGCAGCGTTGACCCAGGGGGCCCAAACTATGGCTACACCTTC.

The rearrangement links TRBV6-5 to TRBJ2-7; a possible D gene is TRBD2 (5 bases). V was trimmed by 6 bases and J by 6 bases, leaving 18 bases between them. CDR1 and CDR2 from the germline V gene are MNHEY and SVGAGI. This CDR3 contains 14 residues. CDR3 nucleotides: TGTGCCAGCAGGCCGGCCCTTGAGGACTCCGAGCAGTACTTC. It yields the protein CASRPALEDSEQYF.

The rearrangement uses TRBV28 and TRBJ1-2; TRBD1 agrees at 9 bases. Trimming took 6 bases from V and 5 from J; bases not matched to a gene: 4. The germline V gene encodes CDR1 MDHEN and CDR2 SYDVKM. The CDR3 has 13 residues. For the CDR3, the DNA is TGTGCCAGCAGACAAGGGACAGGGTATGGCTACACCTTC. It is translated as CASRQGTGYGYTF.

This chain joins TRBV7-6 and TRBJ1-4; D call uncertain. There are 15 residues in the CDR3. Germline CDR1 SGHVS, CDR2 FNYEAQ. Trimming cost V 1 base and J 0 bases, with 6 bases left between them. CDR3 DNA: TGTGCCAGCAGCTTAGGCCGCGCAACTAATGAAAAACTGTTTTTT. This encodes CASSLGRATNEKLFF.

The chain recombines TRBV2 with TRBJ2-5; D remains unclear. CDR1 and CDR2 (germline): SNHLY, FYNNEI. The CDR3 runs to 14 residues. V lost 1 base, J lost 2 bases, and 8 bases lay in between. The CDR3 DNA follows: TGTGCCAGCAGTGAAGGTGGCTTACAAGAGACCCAGTACTTC. It translates to CASSEGGLQETQYF.

In this sample, this clone turned up once. The rearrangement uses TRBV5-6 and TRBJ2-5; 7 bases match TRBD1. Trimming at V came to 4 bases and at J to 1 base, leaving 4 bases not matched to a gene. Germline CDR1 and CDR2: SGHDT and YYEEEE. The length of the CDR3 is 14 residues. The CDR3 DNA reads TGTGCCAGCAGCCTACAGGGGACCCAAGAGACCCAGTACTTC. It specifies CASSLQGTQETQYF. Together with reference TRBV5-6 and TRBJ2-5, the CDR3 gives the full variable domain: DAGVTQSPTHLIKTRGQQVTLRCSPKSGHDTVSWYQQALGQGPQFIFQYYEEEERQRGNFPDRFSGHQFPNYSSELNVNALLLGDSALYLCASSLQGTQETQYFGPGTRLLVL.

The chain is built from TRBV7-2 and TRBJ2-3, with 7 positions matching TRBD1. After removal of 7 bases from V and 0 bases from J, the junction contained 19 bases not matched to a gene. CDR1 and CDR2 from the germline V gene are SGHTA and FQGNSA. The CDR3 consists of 19 residues. CDR3 nucleotides: TGTGCCAGCACCCCGTGGAGGACAGGCAAAGGACGTAGCACAGATACGCAGTATTTT. Protein: CASTPWRTGKGRSTDTQYF.

The chain has TRBV4-2 and TRBJ2-2; D is possibly TRBD2 (5 bases). Germline CDR1 reads LGHNA; CDR2 reads YNFKEQ. Trimming stripped 1 base from V and 4 bases from J, with 7 bases between. This CDR3 comprises 14 residues. As DNA, the CDR3 is TGTGCCAGCAGCCAAGTCGAGGGCACCGGGGAGCTGTTTTTT. Translation gives CASSQVEGTGELFF.

The rearrangement joins TRBV3-1 (or the pseudogene TRBV3-2) to TRBJ1-4; 10 nucleotides agree with TRBD1. CDR1 is LGHDT and CDR2 is YNNKEL in the germline V gene (reference sequence). The CDR3 length is 14 residues. V was clipped by 8 bases and J by 8 bases; unmatched bases: 8. The CDR3 nucleotides are TGTGCCAGCGAGGGGGACAGGGGAGGAGAAAAACTGTTTTTT. Its protein product is CASEGDRGGEKLFF.

This sequence joins TRBV12-3 or TRBV12-4 and TRBJ1-1; D is possibly TRBD1 (6 bases). This CDR3 contains 13 residues. Trimming pared 5 bases from V and 10 bases from J, leaving 17 bases between. For the CDR3, the DNA is TGTGCCAGCAGTGCACGAGGACAGTCATTAGCTTTCTTT. It codes for CASSARGQSLAFF.

The rearrangement uses TRBV5-4 and TRBJ1-2, with TRBD1 matching 7 bases. Germline V CDR1 and CDR2: SGHNT, YYREEE (reference sequence). The CDR3 loop spans 13 amino acids. Trimming took 4 bases from V and 6 from J; bases not matched to a gene: 6. The chain's CDR3 is CASSPTGVHGYTF. As DNA, the CDR3 is TGTGCCAGCAGCCCCACAGGGGTCCATGGCTACACCTTC.

This chain uses TRBV5-4 with TRBJ2-5, with TRBD2 identical over 13 bases. Germline trimming cut 0 bases from V and 4 bases from J; bases unmatched to any gene: 6. This CDR3 spans 17 amino acids. Germline CDR1 SGHNT, CDR2 YYREEE (reference sequence). CDR3 sequence: CASSLAGGLAGRETQYF. DNA of the CDR3: TGTGCCAGCAGCTTGGCGGGGGGACTAGCGGGGAGAGAGACCCAGTACTTC.

This clone was detected a few times. The genes are TRBV5-1 and TRBJ2-2; TRBD1 might be the D (6 bases). The CDR3 loop spans 15 amino acids. Trimming took 3 bases from V and 5 from J, leaving 14 bases between them. Germline V lookup: CDR1 SGHRS, CDR2 YFSETQ. The CDR3 sequence is CASSSRGPVTGELFF. In DNA form, the CDR3 reads TGCGCCAGCAGCTCCAGGGGTCCGGTAACCGGGGAGCTGTTTTTT.

CDR3 DNA sequence: TGTGCCAGCAGCGTCACAGGAAATGAGCAGTTCTTC. It codes for CASSVTGNEQFF. The chain combines TRBV6-5 with TRBJ2-1; D is perhaps TRBD1 (5 bases). Germline V gives CDR1 MNHEY, CDR2 SVGAGI. The CDR3 runs to 12 residues. With 6 bases removed from V and 7 bases from J, the gap between germline ends came to 10 bases.

The chain recombines TRBV23-1 with TRBJ2-7, with D perhaps matching TRBD1 (6 bases). TRBV23-1 is identified as an open reading frame with a role that is uncertain. CDR3 length equals 16 residues. The V end was cut by 4 bases, the J end by 0 bases, with 16 bases between. The CDR3 region has the DNA TGCGCCAGCAGTCTCCCTCCGACGGACAGCTCCTACGAGCAGTACTTC. This codes for CASSLPPTDSSYEQYF.

The CDR3 protein is CASSFGRNEKLFF. The CDR3 bases are TGTGCCAGCAGCTTTGGCCGTAATGAAAAACTGTTTTTT. The chain employs TRBV11-2 and TRBJ1-4; D is ambiguous. The V gene's germline CDR1 is SGHAT and CDR2 FQNNGV. Trimming took 3 bases from V and 4 from J, leaving 6 bases between them. The CDR3 contains 13 residues.

The chain links TRBV24-1 to TRBJ1-2, with D perhaps matching TRBD1 (5 bases). CDR3 length: 13 amino acids. The germline V and J ends were trimmed by 4 bases and 7 bases, with 12 bases remaining between them. Germline V gene data show CDR1 as KGHDR and CDR2 as SFDVKD. The CDR3 DNA reads as TGTGCCACCAGTGAGGACACGTCTTTTGGCTACACCTTC. Amino acids: CATSEDTSFGYTF.

V gene TRBV6-4 combines with J gene TRBJ2-1, with 9 positions matching TRBD1. The CDR3 is made up of 18 amino acids. Germline-derived CDR1 and CDR2 are MRHNA and SNTAGT. V shed 0 bases, J shed 6 bases, and the junction held 12 bases outside the gene matches. The CDR3 nucleotides are TGTGCCAGCAGTGACTCCTGGTACAGGGGGCGAACGAGCAATGAGCAGTTCTTC. This translates into CASSDSWYRGRTSNEQFF.

V gene TRBV5-6 combines with J gene TRBJ1-1; D gene uncertain. The V gene lost 4 bases and the J gene lost 5 bases, with 9 bases spanning the gap. This CDR3 is built from 12 residues. Germline CDR1 is SGHDT and CDR2 is YYEEEE. This CDR3 is CASSPSGTEAFF. CDR3 coding DNA: TGTGCCAGCAGCCCTAGTGGGACTGAAGCTTTCTTT.

This clone was found once. The V and J genes are TRBV6-6 and TRBJ1-1, with D possibly TRBD1 on 5 matching bases. The CDR3 totals 12 residues. Germline-derived CDR1 and CDR2 are MNHNY and SVGAGI (reference sequence). V was clipped by 4 bases and J by 4 bases, with 7 bases between them. The DNA of the CDR3 is TGTGCCAGCAGTTCAGGGATCACTGAAGCTTTCTTT. Translating gives CASSSGITEAFF.

The chain couples TRBV7-6 to TRBJ2-5; tentatively, D is TRBD1 (6 bases). V was trimmed by 5 bases and J by 5 bases, leaving 15 bases between them. CDR3 length: 14 residues. The V gene's germline CDR1 is SGHVS and CDR2 FNYEAQ. The CDR3 DNA sequence: TGTGCCAGCAGCCTACAGGGAGACGGGGAGACCCAGTACTTC. Translation gives CASSLQGDGETQYF.

The rearrangement links TRBV28 to TRBJ1-3, with D uncertain. CDR3 size: 16 residues. Germline CDR1 reads MDHEN; CDR2 reads SYDVKM. V dropped 5 bases and J dropped 0 bases, with 14 bases sitting between them. The chain's CDR3 is CASSLTYASSGNTIYF. As DNA, the CDR3 is TGTGCCAGCAGTCTCACCTACGCCTCCTCTGGAAACACCATATATTTT.